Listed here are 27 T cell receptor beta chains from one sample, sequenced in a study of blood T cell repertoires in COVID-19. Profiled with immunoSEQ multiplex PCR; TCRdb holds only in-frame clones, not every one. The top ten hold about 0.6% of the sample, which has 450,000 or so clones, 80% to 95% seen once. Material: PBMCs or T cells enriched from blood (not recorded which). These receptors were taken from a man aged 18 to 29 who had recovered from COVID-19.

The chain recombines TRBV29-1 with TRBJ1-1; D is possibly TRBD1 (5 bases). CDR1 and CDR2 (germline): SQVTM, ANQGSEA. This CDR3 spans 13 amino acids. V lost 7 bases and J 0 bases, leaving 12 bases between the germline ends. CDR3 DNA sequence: TGCAGCGCTCACCCGGACATGAACACTGAAGCTTTCTTT. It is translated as CSAHPDMNTEAFF.

The CDR3 protein is CASSLMLGDRAYEQYF. In nucleotides, the CDR3 is TGTGCCAGCAGTTTAATGTTGGGGGACAGGGCCTACGAGCAGTACTTC. The gene calls are TRBV27 and TRBJ2-7, with 9 bases identical to TRBD1. Germline V gives CDR1 MNHEY, CDR2 SMNVEV (reference sequence). The junction had 7 bases not matched to a gene; V was cut back by 2 bases and J by 2 bases. The CDR3 covers 16 residues.

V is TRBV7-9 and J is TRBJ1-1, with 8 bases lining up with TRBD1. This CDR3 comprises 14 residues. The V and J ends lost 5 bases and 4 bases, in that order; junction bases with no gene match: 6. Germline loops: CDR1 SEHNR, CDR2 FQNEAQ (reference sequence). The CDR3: CASSPGQGGTEAFF. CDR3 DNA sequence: TGTGCCAGCAGCCCAGGACAGGGTGGCACTGAAGCTTTCTTT.

CDR3 region: CATRRGVTYEQYF. The CDR3 DNA reads as TGTGCCACCAGAAGGGGCGTTACCTACGAGCAGTACTTC. The V call is TRBV3-1 (or the pseudogene TRBV3-2), the J call TRBJ2-7, with a weak D call TRBD1 (5 bases). The CDR3 has 13 residues. V was cut by 10 bases and J by 2 bases, with 15 bases left in between. CDR1 and CDR2 (germline): LGHDT, YNNKEL (reference sequence).

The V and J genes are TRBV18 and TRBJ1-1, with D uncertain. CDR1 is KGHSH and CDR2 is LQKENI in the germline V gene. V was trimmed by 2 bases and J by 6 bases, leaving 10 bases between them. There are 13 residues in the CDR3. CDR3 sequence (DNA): TGTGCCAGCTCACCAGGGAGGGCCGCTGAAGCTTTCTTT. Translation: CASSPGRAAEAFF.

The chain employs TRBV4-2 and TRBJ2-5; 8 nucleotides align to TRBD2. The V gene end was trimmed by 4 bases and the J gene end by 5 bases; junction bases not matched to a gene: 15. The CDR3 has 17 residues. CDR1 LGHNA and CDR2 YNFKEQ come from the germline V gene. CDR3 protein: CASSPSGVAGYGETQYF. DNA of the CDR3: TGTGCCAGCAGCCCCTCCGGAGTAGCGGGATACGGGGAGACCCAGTACTTC.

CDR3: CASSLSRQNYGYTF. The CDR3 DNA reads TGTGCCAGTAGCCTCAGCCGACAAAACTATGGCTACACCTTC. This chain connects TRBV19 to TRBJ1-2; D gene ambiguous. The CDR3 consists of 14 residues. V lost 6 bases, J lost 2 bases, and 13 bases lay in between. Germline CDR1 LNHDA, CDR2 SQIVND (reference sequence). The full variable domain, its missing parts supplied by reference TRBV19 and TRBJ1-2, is DGGITQSPKYLFRKEGQNVTLSCEQNLNHDAMYWYRQDPGQGLRLIYYSQIVNDFQKGDIAEGYSVSREKKESFPLTVTSAQKNPTAFYLCASSLSRQNYGYTFGSGTRLTVV.

The chain's CDR3 is CASRPQGSSGNTIYF. The DNA for the CDR3 is TGCGCCAGCAGGCCTCAGGGATCTTCTGGAAACACCATATATTTT. This chain connects TRBV5-1 to TRBJ1-3, with D possibly TRBD1 on 5 matching bases. V lost 5 bases, J lost 1 base, and 13 bases lay in between. The CDR3 runs 15 residues. Germline V gene data show CDR1 as SGHRS and CDR2 as YFSETQ.

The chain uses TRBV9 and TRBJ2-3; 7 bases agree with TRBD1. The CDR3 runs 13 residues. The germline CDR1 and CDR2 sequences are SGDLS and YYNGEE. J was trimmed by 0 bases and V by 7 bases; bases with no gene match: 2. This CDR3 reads CASGTASTDTQYF. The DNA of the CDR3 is TGTGCCAGCGGGACAGCGAGCACAGATACGCAGTATTTT.

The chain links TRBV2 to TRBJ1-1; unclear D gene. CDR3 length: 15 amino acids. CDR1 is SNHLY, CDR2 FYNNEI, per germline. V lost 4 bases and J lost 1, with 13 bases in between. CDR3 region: CASSASLTANTEAFF. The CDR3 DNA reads TGTGCCAGCAGTGCATCCCTAACAGCGAACACTGAAGCTTTCTTT.

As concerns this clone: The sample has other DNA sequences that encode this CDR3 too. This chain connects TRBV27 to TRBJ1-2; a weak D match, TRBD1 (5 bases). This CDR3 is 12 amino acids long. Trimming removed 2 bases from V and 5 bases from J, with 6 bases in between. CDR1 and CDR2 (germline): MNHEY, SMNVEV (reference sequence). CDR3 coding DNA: TGTGCCAGCAGTTTACAGGGTTATGGCTACACCTTC. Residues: CASSLQGYGYTF.

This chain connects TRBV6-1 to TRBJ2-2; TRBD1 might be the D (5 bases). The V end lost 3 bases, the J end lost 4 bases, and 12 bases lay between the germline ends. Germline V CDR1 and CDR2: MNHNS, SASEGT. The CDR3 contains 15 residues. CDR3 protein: CASSDGHRLTGELFF. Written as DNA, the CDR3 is TGTGCCAGCAGTGACGGACACCGACTCACCGGGGAGCTGTTTTTT.

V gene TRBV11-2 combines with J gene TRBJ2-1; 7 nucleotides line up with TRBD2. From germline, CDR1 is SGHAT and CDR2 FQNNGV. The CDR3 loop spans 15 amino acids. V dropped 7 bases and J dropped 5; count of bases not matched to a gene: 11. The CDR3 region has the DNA TGTGCCAGCACCCCGTCTACCGGGGGGAACAATGAGCAGTTCTTC. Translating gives CASTPSTGGNNEQFF. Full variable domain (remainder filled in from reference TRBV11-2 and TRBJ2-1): EAGVAQSPRYKIIEKRQSVAFWCNPISGHATLYWYQQILGQGPKLLIQFQNNGVVDDSQLPKDRFSAERLKGVDSTLKIQPAKLEDSAVYLCASTPSTGGNNEQFFGPGTRLTVL.

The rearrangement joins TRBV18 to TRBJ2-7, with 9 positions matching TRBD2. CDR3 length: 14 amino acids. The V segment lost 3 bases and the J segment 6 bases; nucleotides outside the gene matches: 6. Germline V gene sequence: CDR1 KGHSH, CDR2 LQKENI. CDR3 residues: CASSPLQREVEQYF. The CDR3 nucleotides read TGTGCCAGCTCACCTCTCCAGCGGGAGGTCGAGCAGTACTTC.

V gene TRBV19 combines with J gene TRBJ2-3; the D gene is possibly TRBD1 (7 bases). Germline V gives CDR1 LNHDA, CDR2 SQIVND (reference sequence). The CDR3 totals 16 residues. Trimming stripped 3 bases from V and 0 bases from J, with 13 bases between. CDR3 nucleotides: TGTGCCAGTAGTATGGGCGGGACAGCTAGCACAGATACGCAGTATTTT. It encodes CASSMGGTASTDTQYF.

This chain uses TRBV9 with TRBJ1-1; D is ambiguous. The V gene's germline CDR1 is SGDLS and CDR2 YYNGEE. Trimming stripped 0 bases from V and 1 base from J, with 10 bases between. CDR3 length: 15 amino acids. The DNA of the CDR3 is TGTGCCAGCAGCGTAGAGCGGGATGGGAACACTGAAGCTTTCTTT. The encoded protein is CASSVERDGNTEAFF.

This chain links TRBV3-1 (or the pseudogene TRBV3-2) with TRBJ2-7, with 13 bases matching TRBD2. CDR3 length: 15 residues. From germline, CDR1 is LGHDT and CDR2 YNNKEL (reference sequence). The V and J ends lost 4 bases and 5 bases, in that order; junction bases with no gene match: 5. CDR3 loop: CASSLGTSGTHEQYF. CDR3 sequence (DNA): TGTGCCAGCAGCCTGGGGACTAGCGGGACCCACGAGCAGTACTTC.

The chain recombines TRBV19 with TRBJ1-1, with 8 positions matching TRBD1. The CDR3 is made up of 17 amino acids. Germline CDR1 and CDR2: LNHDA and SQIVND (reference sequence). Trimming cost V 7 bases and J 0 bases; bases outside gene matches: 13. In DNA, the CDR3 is TGTGCCAGTACCGGACAAGGGGACAGGTTTATGAACACTGAAGCTTTCTTT. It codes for CASTGQGDRFMNTEAFF.

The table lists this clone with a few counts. CDR3 nucleotide sequence: TGTGCCAGCAGCGTAGCTGGTTGGGAGTCTGATTCACCCCTCCACTTT. Translated, it gives CASSVAGWESDSPLHF. The V gene is TRBV9, the J gene TRBJ1-6; unclear D gene. The length of the CDR3 is 16 residues. V was shortened by 0 bases and J by 8 bases, with 15 bases between the two germline ends. Per germline, CDR1 SGDLS and CDR2 YYNGEE.

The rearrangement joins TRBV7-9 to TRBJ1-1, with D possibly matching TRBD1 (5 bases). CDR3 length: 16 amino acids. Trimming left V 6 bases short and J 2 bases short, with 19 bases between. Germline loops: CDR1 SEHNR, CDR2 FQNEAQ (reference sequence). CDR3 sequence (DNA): TGTGCCAGCAGTTTGGACGCCGGGGGGGTCAACACTGAAGCTTTCTTT. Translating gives CASSLDAGGVNTEAFF.

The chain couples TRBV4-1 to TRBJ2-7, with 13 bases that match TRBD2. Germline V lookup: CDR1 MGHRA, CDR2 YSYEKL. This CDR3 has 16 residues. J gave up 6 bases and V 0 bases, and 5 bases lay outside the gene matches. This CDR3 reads CASSQETGLAGIEQYF. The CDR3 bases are TGCGCCAGCAGCCAAGAGACGGGACTAGCGGGGATCGAGCAGTACTTC.

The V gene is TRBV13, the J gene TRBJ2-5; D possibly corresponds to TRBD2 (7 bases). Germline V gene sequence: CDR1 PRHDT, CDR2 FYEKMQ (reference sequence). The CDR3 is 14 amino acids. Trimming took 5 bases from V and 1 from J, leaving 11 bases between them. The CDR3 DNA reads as TGTGCCAGCAGCCCGGGGGGCAGCCAAGAGACCCAGTACTTC. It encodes CASSPGGSQETQYF. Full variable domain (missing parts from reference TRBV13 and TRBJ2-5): AAGVIQSPRHLIKEKRETATLKCYPIPRHDTVYWYQQGPGQDPQFLISFYEKMQSDKGSIPDRFSAQQFSDYHSELNMSSLELGDSALYFCASSPGGSQETQYFGPGTRLLVL.

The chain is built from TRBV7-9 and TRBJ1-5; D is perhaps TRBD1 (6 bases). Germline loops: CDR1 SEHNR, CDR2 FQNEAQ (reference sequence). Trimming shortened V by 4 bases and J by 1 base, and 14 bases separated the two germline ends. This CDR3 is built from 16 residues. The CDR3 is CASSSTAGESNQPQHF. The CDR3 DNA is TGTGCCAGCAGCTCAACGGCAGGGGAGAGCAATCAGCCCCAGCATTTT.

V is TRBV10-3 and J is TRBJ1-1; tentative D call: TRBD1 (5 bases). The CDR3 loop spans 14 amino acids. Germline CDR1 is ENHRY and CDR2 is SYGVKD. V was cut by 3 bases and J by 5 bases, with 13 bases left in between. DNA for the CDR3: TGTGCCATCAGTGACCGGACATCTTGGACTGAAGCTTTCTTT. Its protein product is CAISDRTSWTEAFF.

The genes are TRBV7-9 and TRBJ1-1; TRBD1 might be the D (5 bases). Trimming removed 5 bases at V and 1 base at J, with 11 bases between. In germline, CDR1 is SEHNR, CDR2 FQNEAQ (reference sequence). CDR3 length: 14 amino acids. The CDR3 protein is CASSARVTNTEAFF. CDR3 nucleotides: TGTGCCAGCAGCGCCAGGGTGACGAACACTGAAGCTTTCTTT.

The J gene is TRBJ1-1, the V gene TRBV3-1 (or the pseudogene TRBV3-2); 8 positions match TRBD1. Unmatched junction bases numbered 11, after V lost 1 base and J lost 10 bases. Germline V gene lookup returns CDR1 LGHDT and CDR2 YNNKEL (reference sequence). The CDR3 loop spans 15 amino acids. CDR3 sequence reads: CASSQVADRGRRAFF. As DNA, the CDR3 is TGTGCCAGCAGCCAAGTAGCAGACAGGGGACGAAGAGCTTTCTTT.

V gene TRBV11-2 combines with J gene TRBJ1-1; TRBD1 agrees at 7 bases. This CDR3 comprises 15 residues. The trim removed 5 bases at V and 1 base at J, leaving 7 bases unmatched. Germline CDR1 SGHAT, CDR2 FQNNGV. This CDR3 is CASSPIQGRNTEAFF. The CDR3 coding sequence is TGTGCCAGCAGCCCAATACAGGGGCGGAACACTGAAGCTTTCTTT. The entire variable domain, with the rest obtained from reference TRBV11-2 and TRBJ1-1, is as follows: EAGVAQSPRYKIIEKRQSVAFWCNPISGHATLYWYQQILGQGPKLLIQFQNNGVVDDSQLPKDRFSAERLKGVDSTLKIQPAKLEDSAVYLCASSPIQGRNTEAFFGQGTRLTVV.